This T cell receptor (beta chain) appears in the sequencing data of a study of blood T cell dynamics during melanoma immunotherapy. Study context: Standard first-line treatment here was pembrolizumab or nivolumab plus ipilimumab in metastatic melanoma. Broader study findings: Disease-control patients' PBMC repertoires became either more clonal or more diverse at W3.

As for time point: week 3, after first cycle of checkpoint inhibitor. Sampling occurred pretreatment (T0) and at week 3 (W3), after cycle one of checkpoint blockade. About this clone itself: Its antigen is as yet unknown.

V was pared by 1 base and J by 2 bases, with 15 bases of the junction left unmatched. CDR3 length: 20 amino acids. In germline, CDR1 is MGHRA, CDR2 YSYEKL. Each bulk PBMC sample had approximately 400 ng DNA loaded. Profiling relied on immunoSEQ multiplex PCR, and the TCRdb table lists in-frame clones only, not all of them. The table lists fewer than 4,500 clones, 70% to 90% of them singletons, with about 4% in the top ten. The sequencing used blood, collected from a patient treated with checkpoint blockade. The source is a human donor with melanoma. J is TRBJ2-3 and V is TRBV4-1; 10 bases map to TRBD2. The CDR3 DNA reads as TGCGCCAGCAGCCAAGCTCTTGGCCTAGCGGGAGATGGGAACACAGATACGCAGTATTTT. Translated, it gives CASSQALGLAGDGNTDTQYF.